This record looks at one TCR beta chain sequence and its context. Its antigen target is currently unknown. No base quality information exists; no much larger clone differs at one position. Other DNA sequences from this sample encode an identical CDR3 as well. CDR1 is given as SNHLY and CDR2 as FYNNEI, both from the germline V gene. The CDR3 goes from the cysteine to the phenylalanine over 13 residues. CDR3 DNA only is kept here, 39 bases in frame from base 1. For this chain, trimming is 6 bases at the V end and 3 bases at the J end, and the number of junction bases without a gene match is 1. The sample originates from a study of blood T cell repertoires in COVID-19 (TCRdb year 2020). Context from the whole study: Samples covering the acute and convalescent phases of COVID-19 were provided by collaborators in the United States, Italy and Spain. The repertoires were made available in a free public database intended to serve as a resource for research on the immune response to SARS-CoV-2. Where available, HLA class I and class II types were taken from metadata supplied by the sample provider and were not determined by assay-based typing. Sample metadata almost always included a de-identified subject ID, COVID-19 status, age in years and sex. The prospective study material was composed of cDNA or gDNA derived from T cells, B-cell-depleted T cells, or PBMCs. Deeply sampled blood TCRbeta repertoires from subjects exposed to, actively infected with, or recovered from COVID-19 were included in the dataset. Samples came from the ongoing ImmuneRACE study (first 160 participants) plus 1,254 subjects from 6 global collaborators. Study-wide conclusions, independent of this receptor: The amount of clinical and demographic metadata varied by source and participant and was provided uncurated.

Each collaborating institution followed its own protocols to collect whole blood in K2EDTA tubes. For TCRbeta analysis, collaborators shipped samples as frozen whole blood, isolated PBMCs, or DNA extracted from either of those sample types. TCRbeta CDR3 regions were amplified from genomic DNA using the immunoSEQ Assay, a bias-controlled multiplex PCR. In the original analysis: The number of nucleated cells in each sample was estimated from the amplification of reference gene primers within the assay. To quantify the absolute abundance of each unique TCRbeta CDR3 rearrangement, sequence reads were collapsed and filtered. For each sample, productive Simpson clonality was calculated as the square root of Simpson's diversity index across productive rearrangements. What TCRdb holds here is the immuneACCESS table cut down to in-frame rearrangements. Part of the clones is not present; checked against another copy, under half of the missing clones reflect an unresolved V gene, and the others are unexplained. V, J and clone size reflect that table, while D and trimming were determined from the DNA. The sample table contains about 78,000 clones; only one count was recorded for around 86% of them. The top ten clones comprise approximately 5% of the sample.

Input material: peripheral blood. The source of this sequence is a man aged 45-60 years with active or convalescent COVID-19. Here the chain combines TRBV2 and TRBJ2-2, and 7 junctional nucleotides match TRBD1. Read as DNA, the sequence is TGTGCCAGCAGGGGACAGTACACCGGGGAGCTGTTTTTT. It codes for CASRGQYTGELFF.